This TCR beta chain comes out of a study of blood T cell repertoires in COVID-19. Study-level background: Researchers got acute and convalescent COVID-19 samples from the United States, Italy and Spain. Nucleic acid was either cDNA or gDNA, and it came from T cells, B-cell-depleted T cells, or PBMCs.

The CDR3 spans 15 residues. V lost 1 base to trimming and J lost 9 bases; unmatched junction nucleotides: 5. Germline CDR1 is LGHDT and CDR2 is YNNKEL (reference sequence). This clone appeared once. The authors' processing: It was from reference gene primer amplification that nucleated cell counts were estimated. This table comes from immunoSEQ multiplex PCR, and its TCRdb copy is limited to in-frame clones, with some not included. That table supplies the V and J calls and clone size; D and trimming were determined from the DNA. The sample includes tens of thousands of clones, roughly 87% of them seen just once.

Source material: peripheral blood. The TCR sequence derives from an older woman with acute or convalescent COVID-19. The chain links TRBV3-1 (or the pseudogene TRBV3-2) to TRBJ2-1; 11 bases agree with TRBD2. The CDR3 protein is CASSQAGTSGPEQFF. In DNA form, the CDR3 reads TGTGCCAGCAGCCAAGCCGGGACTAGCGGTCCTGAGCAGTTCTTC.